The 16 T cell receptor beta chains below were found in one sample sequenced in a study of cytomegalovirus exposure and HLA in healthy donors. The PCR had 60 Vbeta and 13 Jbeta primers. This table comes from immunoSEQ multiplex PCR, and its TCRdb copy is limited to in-frame clones, with some not included. The table includes approximately 140,000 clones, approximately 86% detected once. Sequencing used PBMCs. The source is a woman aged 40 to 50 in good health and CMV-seronegative.

The chain carries TRBV27 and TRBJ2-1, with 9 positions matching TRBD1. J was trimmed by 3 bases and V by 6 bases; bases with no gene match: 6. Germline CDR1 reads MNHEY; CDR2 reads SMNVEV (reference sequence). The CDR3 is made up of 15 amino acids. In DNA, the CDR3 is TGTGCCAGCAGCTACGACAGGGGGGGCTACAATGAGCAGTTCTTC. As protein: CASSYDRGGYNEQFF.

As concerns this clone: One end of the junction fails to match germline, which may point to a read error. This chain connects TRBV7-9 to TRBJ2-1; no reliable D call. The CDR3 sequence is 11 residues long. CDR1 SEHNR and CDR2 FQNEAQ come from the germline V gene (reference sequence). CDR3 sequence reads: CSSSPFNEQFF. DNA of the CDR3: TGTTCCAGCAGCCCCTTCAATGAGCAGTTCTTC.

This chain links TRBV10-3 with TRBJ2-7; unclear D gene. The CDR3 runs to 15 residues. From germline, CDR1 is ENHRY and CDR2 SYGVKD. Trimming left V 4 bases short and J 4 bases short, with 17 bases between. CDR3 sequence (DNA): TGTGCCATCAGTGTGCTGGAGTCCACCTCTTACGAGCAGTACTTC. Translation: CAISVLESTSYEQYF.

The chain couples TRBV19 to TRBJ1-2; tentative D call: TRBD1 (5 bases). Trimming stripped 5 bases from V and 3 bases from J, with 16 bases between. Germline V gene sequence: CDR1 LNHDA, CDR2 SQIVND (reference sequence). The CDR3 is 15 residues long. Here the CDR3 DNA reads TGTGCCAGTAGTGGGCGCACAGGTTCTTACTATGGCTACACCTTC. This encodes CASSGRTGSYYGYTF.

This clone has just a few counts. The chain carries TRBV29-1 and TRBJ2-3; 9 bases match TRBD2. This CDR3 spans 15 amino acids. Per germline, CDR1 SQVTM and CDR2 ANQGSEA. The V gene end was trimmed by 1 base and the J gene end by 6 bases; junction bases not matched to a gene: 8. As DNA, the CDR3 is TGCAGCGTTGAAGGTAGCGGGAGAGGTTTGGATACGCAGTATTTT. Protein: CSVEGSGRGLDTQYF.

This rearrangement joins TRBV7-2 to TRBJ2-2; the match to TRBD2 covers 9 bases. V trimming: 5 bases; J trimming: 3 bases; junction bases outside the gene matches: 7. Looked up from germline, CDR1 is SGHTA and CDR2 is FQGNSA. The CDR3 contains 16 residues. Here the CDR3 reads CASSQREDGYTGELFF. The CDR3 bases are TGTGCCAGCAGCCAGCGGGAGGATGGGTACACCGGGGAGCTGTTTTTT.

This chain connects TRBV10-3 to TRBJ2-7, with TRBD1 identical over 11 bases. Germline V gives CDR1 ENHRY, CDR2 SYGVKD. Trimming removed 10 bases from V and 4 bases from J; junction bases left unmatched: 6. The CDR3 has 13 residues. The DNA of the CDR3 is TGTGCCACTCAAGGACAGGGGGCTTACGAGCAGTACTTC. Protein sequence: CATQGQGAYEQYF.

This chain connects TRBV11-1 to TRBJ2-6; possibly TRBD1 for D (5 bases). The V end was cut by 2 bases, the J end by 2 bases, with 13 bases between. Germline V gene lookup returns CDR1 SGHAT and CDR2 FQDESV (reference sequence). This CDR3 spans 17 amino acids. CDR3 DNA: TGTGCCAGCAGCTTAAATTCCCCAGGGACTGGGGCCAACGTCCTGACTTTC. This gives the protein CASSLNSPGTGANVLTF.

This chain uses TRBV5-1 with TRBJ2-5, with 11 nucleotides matching TRBD2. This CDR3 comprises 16 residues. After removal of 0 bases from V and 2 bases from J, the junction contained 3 bases not matched to a gene. From germline, CDR1 is SGHRS and CDR2 YFSETQ. CDR3 sequence: CASSLGPSGGQETQYF. In DNA form, the CDR3 reads TGCGCCAGCAGCTTGGGGCCTAGCGGGGGGCAAGAGACCCAGTACTTC.

The chain recombines TRBV11-3 with TRBJ2-1, with unresolved D. Trimming left V 0 bases short and J 8 bases short, with 11 bases between. Looked up from germline, CDR1 is SGHNT and CDR2 is YENEEA. The CDR3 loop spans 14 amino acids. This CDR3 reads CASSLDGYRDEQFF. The CDR3 DNA sequence: TGTGCCAGCAGCTTAGACGGCTACAGAGATGAGCAGTTCTTC.

The rearrangement joins TRBV10-3 to TRBJ2-6; D might be TRBD1 (6 bases). V dropped 5 bases and J dropped 3 bases, with 17 bases sitting between them. The CDR3 loop spans 17 amino acids. Germline CDR1 and CDR2: ENHRY and SYGVKD. CDR3 region: CAISSPVQGNGANVLTF. DNA for the CDR3: TGTGCCATCAGTAGCCCTGTACAGGGAAATGGGGCCAACGTCCTGACTTTC.

The chain joins TRBV7-9 to TRBJ2-5; D gene ambiguous. Near its end, the DNA agrees better with TRBJ2-7, so the J call may be wrong. CDR1 SEHNR and CDR2 FQNEAQ come from the germline V gene (reference sequence). This CDR3 region has 12 residues. CDR3 sequence: CASSLDEREQYF. In nucleotides, the CDR3 is TGTGCCAGCAGCTTAGATGAGCGCGAGCAGTACTTC.

V usage is TRBV7-9 and J usage is TRBJ1-1; maybe TRBD1 (5 bases). The CDR3 has 17 residues. V lost 1 base to trimming and J lost 1 base, with 16 bases between them. Germline CDR1 reads SEHNR; CDR2 reads FQNEAQ (reference sequence). Here the CDR3 DNA reads TGTGCCAGCAGCTTAGTCGGAGGGGTCCCAGCGAACACTGAAGCTTTCTTT. Protein: CASSLVGGVPANTEAFF.

In this sample, this clone turned up a few times. The chain is built from TRBV6-5 and TRBJ2-1; TRBD2 matches 8 bases. Germline V lookup: CDR1 MNHEY, CDR2 SVGAGI. With 10 bases clipped from V and 2 bases from J, the junction kept 10 bases outside the gene matches. The CDR3 consists of 15 residues. Written as DNA, the CDR3 is TGTGCCACCTGCTCGGGACTAGGAACCTACAATGAGCAGTTCTTC. Its protein is CATCSGLGTYNEQFF.

The J gene is TRBJ2-2, the V gene TRBV5-1; 7 nucleotides agree with TRBD1. V was clipped by 6 bases and J by 0 bases; unmatched bases: 8. In germline, CDR1 is SGHRS, CDR2 YFSETQ. The CDR3 extends over 16 amino acids. CDR3 nucleotides: TGCGCCAGCACCGTAAAACAGGGGACGAACACCGGGGAGCTGTTTTTT. It yields the protein CASTVKQGTNTGELFF.

The V gene is TRBV28, the J gene TRBJ1-1, with D possibly TRBD1 on 6 matching bases. The CDR3 is 15 residues long. V lost 6 bases and J 1 base, leaving 15 bases between the germline ends. Germline loops: CDR1 MDHEN, CDR2 SYDVKM. CDR3 loop: CASSPPGGANTEAFF. The CDR3 bases are TGTGCCAGCAGCCCCCCGGGGGGGGCGAACACTGAAGCTTTCTTT.